This T cell receptor (beta chain) was recorded in a study of blood T cells in healthy people across ages. Study-level information: Template switching retrieved approximately one barcoded beta molecule for each two T cells. General study findings and limits: It was the long-lived donors that had more naive CD4+ cells and higher diversity than aged donors.

The CDR3 totals 15 residues. V lost 4 bases and J lost 11; bases outside the gene matches: 10. The germline gives CDR1 LGHDT, CDR2 YNNKEL (reference sequence). It was with a sample-barcoded 5' primer and a J-beta primer mix that a second PCR of about 6 to 12 cycles was run. Every cDNA molecule bore a tag from a template-switch adaptor containing 12 random nucleotides. All samples yielded 3 million or more CDR3-containing paired-end reads. TCRdb reprocessed the 5' RACE reads via MiXCR and lists one record per CDR3 protein. The sample lists under 2 million distinct CDR3 sequences, about 32% seen once, with approximately 11% in the top ten. To note about this clonotype: Its antigen is still unknown.

The chain recombines TRBV3-1 with TRBJ1-6; 8 bases are a match to TRBD1. The receptor was isolated from a woman in her 30s in good health. The sequenced sample consisted of blood. CDR3 DNA: TGTGCCAGCAGCCCGGACAGGGCCGGGGGTCCACCCCTCCACTTT. Its protein product is CASSPDRAGGPPLHF.